A selection of T cell receptor beta chains follows, all from one sample in a study of graft-versus-host responses after intestinal transplantation. The method was immunoSEQ multiplex PCR; TCRdb's version includes in-frame clones alone and lacks a portion of them. The data contain some 9,600 clones, less than 35% of them seen just once; the ten biggest clones take up approximately 6.2%. Sample: alloreactive CD8+ T cells from a mixed lymphocyte reaction culture, taken before intestinal transplant. These receptors were taken from a human patient who received an intestinal transplant. CDR3s include the opening cysteine and the closing phenylalanine or tryptophan. The order of the fields is D gene, clone size, J gene, V gene, CDR3 protein, CDR3 DNA. The D gene is left open where the match is weak. Rows may omit the clone size; those that give it use once, few, many or a size class.

>TRBD1|NA|TRBJ2-2|TRBV29-1
CSVDRVGGELFF
TGCAGCGTCGACAGGGTCGGGGGGGAGCTGTTTTTT
>TRBD1|NA|TRBJ2-1|TRBV5-6
CASSLGQGSYNEQFF
TGTGCCAGCAGCTTGGGACAGGGTTCCTACAATGAGCAGTTCTTC
>NA|NA|TRBJ1-2|TRBV5-6
CASSLGGSGGYTF
TGTGCCAGCAGCTTGGGAGGGTCGGGCGGCTACACCTTC
>NA|few|TRBJ1-2|TRBV5-4
CASSLGVVGHDLDYGYTF
TGTGCCAGCAGCTTGGGCGTCGTTGGACACGATCTGGATTATGGCTACACCTTC
>NA|NA|TRBJ2-2|TRBV10-2
CASSEGAGELFF
TGCGCCAGCAGTGAAGGGGCCGGGGAGCTGTTTTTT
>NA|NA|TRBJ1-1|TRBV19
CASSIYGEAFF
TGTGCCAGTAGTATATACGGTGAAGCTTTCTTT
>TRBD2|medium-sized|TRBJ2-1|TRBV9
CASSVGLAGVDEQFF
TGTGCCAGCAGCGTAGGACTAGCGGGGGTTGATGAGCAGTTCTTC
>NA|few|TRBJ1-2|TRBV10-3
CASSYSKVSGAYGYTF
TGTGCCAGCAGTTACTCGAAGGTTTCAGGGGCCTATGGCTACACCTTC
>NA|NA|TRBJ2-3|TRBV6-1
CASSGRTDTQYF
TGTGCCAGCAGTGGGCGCACAGATACGCAGTATTTT
>NA|medium-sized|TRBJ1-6|TRBV7-6
CASSVTGGSYNSPLHF
TGTGCCAGCAGCGTGACAGGCGGCTCCTATAATTCACCCCTCCACTTT
>TRBD1|NA|TRBJ2-2|TRBV15
CATSRAPGQGRAGELFF
TGTGCCACCAGCAGAGCCCCGGGACAGGGGAGAGCCGGGGAGCTGTTTTTT
>TRBD2|NA|TRBJ2-2|TRBV5-6
CASSDPFAGETLGTGELFF
TGTGCCAGCAGCGACCCTTTTGCGGGGGAAACCTTGGGCACCGGGGAGCTGTTTTTT
>NA|NA|TRBJ1-2|TRBV6-1
CASLAYGYTF
TGTGCCAGCTTAGCCTATGGCTACACCTTC
>TRBD1|few|TRBJ1-1|TRBV7-8
CASSLLGILQGQGNTEAFF
TGTGCCAGCAGCTTACTCGGGATACTACAGGGACAGGGGAACACTGAAGCTTTCTTT
>NA|NA|TRBJ1-2|TRBV2
CASSPGVNYGYTF
TGTGCCAGCAGCCCCGGTGTCAACTATGGCTACACCTTC
>NA|NA|TRBJ1-1|TRBV9
CASSGLNTEAFF
TGTGCCAGCAGTGGCCTGAACACTGAAGCTTTCTTT
>TRBD2|medium-sized|TRBJ2-7|TRBV6-5
CASSLLAGGTYEQYF
TGTGCCAGCAGTCTCCTAGCGGGGGGAACCTACGAGCAGTACTTC
>NA|few|TRBJ1-1|TRBV27
CASSPQFLYRANTEAFF
TGTGCCAGCAGCCCTCAATTCCTTTACAGGGCGAACACTGAAGCTTTCTTT
>TRBD1|NA|TRBJ2-1|TRBV6-5
CASSRYRGWNEQFF
TGTGCCAGCAGCCGATACAGGGGGTGGAATGAGCAGTTCTTC
>TRBD2|medium-sized|TRBJ2-5|TRBV27
CASSPRPSGEETQYF
TGTGCCAGCAGTCCTCGGCCTAGCGGTGAAGAGACCCAGTACTTC
>TRBD1|NA|TRBJ1-1|TRBV2
CASSGDRARGNTEAFF
TGTGCCAGCAGTGGGGACAGAGCTAGGGGGAACACTGAAGCTTTCTTT
>TRBD1|NA|TRBJ2-1|TRBV5-4
CASSLGTGLNEQFF
TGTGCCAGCAGCTTAGGGACAGGGTTAAATGAGCAGTTCTTC
>TRBD2|few|TRBJ2-1|TRBV6-6
CASSYSGGVNEQFF
TGTGCCAGCAGTTACTCCGGGGGGGTAAATGAGCAGTTCTTC
>TRBD1|medium-sized|TRBJ1-2|TRBV5-6
CASSLRDRGRLLGYTF
TGTGCCAGCAGCTTGCGAGACAGGGGCCGTTTGTTGGGCTACACCTTC
>TRBD1|NA|TRBJ1-1|TRBV11-3
CASSRDRGNTEAFF
TGTGCCAGCAGCCGAGACAGGGGGAACACTGAAGCTTTCTTT
>TRBD2|NA|TRBJ2-1|TRBV7-2
CASSFSGGGNEQFF
TGTGCCAGCAGCTTTAGCGGGGGGGGTAATGAGCAGTTCTTC
>NA|NA|TRBJ2-3|TRBV7-6
CASSLGAGQSTDTQYF
TGTGCCAGCAGCTTAGGGGCGGGACAGAGCACAGATACGCAGTATTTT
>NA|medium-sized|TRBJ1-1|TRBV9
CASSVGGAGEAFF
TGTGCCAGCAGCGTGGGGGGGGCCGGTGAAGCTTTCTTT
>TRBD2|NA|TRBJ2-1|TRBV5-4
CASSGGTAGDEQFF
TGTGCCAGCAGCGGGGGGACGGCGGGGGATGAGCAGTTCTTC
>TRBD2|medium-sized|TRBJ2-1|TRBV29-1
CSVEGLSGGAGNEQFF
TGCAGCGTTGAAGGGCTAAGCGGGGGGGCGGGCAATGAGCAGTTCTTC
>TRBD2|NA|TRBJ2-5|TRBV11-2
CASSLGVGLAGGTGETQYF
TGTGCCAGCAGCTTGGGGGTGGGACTAGCGGGGGGGACAGGGGAGACCCAGTACTTC
>TRBD1|few|TRBJ1-6|TRBV7-9
CASNPGTAGDSPLHF
TGTGCCAGCAACCCTGGGACAGCAGGGGATTCACCCCTCCACTTT
>TRBD2|NA|TRBJ2-5|TRBV19
CASSMLAGGQQETQYF
TGTGCCAGTAGTATGCTAGCGGGGGGGCAACAAGAGACCCAGTACTTC
>NA|NA|TRBJ2-7|TRBV12-5
CASGLVPLNDEQYF
TGTGCTAGTGGTTTGGTACCCCTAAACGACGAGCAGTACTTC
>NA|few|TRBJ2-7|TRBV27
CASSQGWGEQYF
TGTGCCAGCAGCCAGGGGTGGGGCGAGCAGTACTTC
>NA|few|TRBJ2-7|TRBV6-6
CASSHLQGTPYEQYF
TGTGCCAGCAGCCACTTACAGGGAACCCCCTACGAGCAGTACTTC
>NA|medium-sized|TRBJ1-1|TRBV6-6
CASIVGGTEAFF
TGTGCCAGCATAGTCGGCGGCACTGAAGCTTTCTTT
>NA|medium-sized|TRBJ1-6|TRBV19
CASRAGNSPLHF
TGTGCCAGTAGGGCGGGGAATTCACCCCTCCACTTT
>NA|NA|TRBJ2-5|TRBV19
CASSMWAATETQYF
TGTGCCAGTAGTATGTGGGCAGCAACCGAGACCCAGTACTTC
>TRBD2|NA|TRBJ2-1|TRBV19
CASSGWGGNGEQFF
TGTGCCAGTAGTGGGTGGGGGGGAAACGGTGAGCAGTTCTTC
>TRBD2|NA|TRBJ2-5|TRBV7-9
CASSPRGGETQYF
TGTGCCAGCAGCCCACGGGGGGGAGAGACCCAGTACTTC
>TRBD2|once|TRBJ2-1|TRBV27
CASSPLTSGGYNEQFF
TGTGCCAGCAGTCCCCTGACTAGCGGGGGCTACAATGAGCAGTTCTTC
>NA|few|TRBJ1-2|TRBV7-9
CASSPGGDGYTF
TGTGCCAGCAGCCCGGGAGGAGATGGCTACACCTTC
>TRBD1|few|TRBJ2-2|TRBV9
CASSGGTGDGELFF
TGTGCCAGCAGCGGCGGGACAGGGGACGGGGAGCTGTTTTTT
>NA|few|TRBJ2-7|TRBV7-6
CASSPSAGHLEQYF
TGTGCCAGCAGCCCATCAGCGGGACACCTCGAGCAGTACTTC
>NA|NA|TRBJ2-1|TRBV7-9
CASTHQNNEQFF
TGTGCCAGCACCCATCAGAACAATGAGCAGTTCTTC
>NA|few|TRBJ2-7|TRBV12-5
CASGVQGGYEQYF
TGTGCTAGTGGTGTACAGGGTGGCTACGAGCAGTACTTC
>NA|NA|TRBJ1-5|TRBV4-1
CASSQAGAGEQPQHF
TGCGCCAGCAGCCAAGCGGGGGCGGGGGAACAGCCCCAGCATTTT
>NA|few|TRBJ2-1|TRBV7-8
CASSFSFPNEQFF
TGTGCCAGCAGCTTTAGCTTCCCGAATGAGCAGTTCTTC
>TRBD1|medium-sized|TRBJ2-7|TRBV19
CASSMGQGKYEQYF
TGTGCCAGTAGTATGGGACAGGGAAAGTACGAGCAGTACTTC
>TRBD2|NA|TRBJ2-7|TRBV19
CASSTGLASYEQYF
TGTGCCAGTAGTACTGGACTAGCCTCGTACGAGCAGTACTTC
>TRBD1|NA|TRBJ2-7|TRBV11-2
CASSFGTGSYEQYF
TGTGCCAGCAGCTTTGGGACAGGGAGCTACGAGCAGTACTTC